These 4 T cell receptor beta chains originate from one sample sequenced in a study of T cell responses to AZD1222 COVID-19 vaccine. The method was immunoSEQ multiplex PCR; TCRdb's version includes in-frame clones alone and lacks a portion of them. This sample has fewer than 95,000 clones, with 75% to 90% found just once. The specimen was peripheral blood, collected 28 days after the second AZD1222 dose. These receptors were collected from an adult who received the AZD1222 COVID-19 vaccine.

The chain couples TRBV19 to TRBJ2-7; 9 bases map to TRBD1. The V and J ends lost 6 bases and 4 bases, in that order; junction bases with no gene match: 7. The CDR3 covers 14 residues. From germline, CDR1 is LNHDA and CDR2 SQIVND (reference sequence). CDR3 protein: CASRKGQGVYEQYF. As DNA, the CDR3 is TGTGCCAGTAGGAAGGGACAGGGTGTTTACGAGCAGTACTTC.

The chain is built from TRBV6-5 and TRBJ2-7; 7 positions match TRBD1. Germline CDR1 and CDR2: MNHEY and SVGAGI. The V and J ends lost 2 bases and 8 bases, in that order; junction bases with no gene match: 9. The CDR3 is 14 amino acids. The CDR3 sequence: CASSYANTGVQQYF. The CDR3 nucleotides are TGTGCCAGCAGTTACGCTAACACAGGGGTACAGCAGTACTTC.

This clone was observed a single time. The chain uses TRBV6-5 and TRBJ1-1; D gene unclear. CDR1 and CDR2 (germline): MNHEY, SVGAGI. The V and J ends lost 2 bases and 1 base respectively, with 8 bases between them. This CDR3 region has 14 residues. The CDR3 is CASSYVGWNTEAFF. CDR3 in DNA: TGTGCCAGCAGTTACGTAGGGTGGAACACTGAAGCTTTCTTT.

The chain couples TRBV24-1 to TRBJ1-5; 10 nucleotides agree with TRBD1. The CDR3 spans 16 residues. In germline, CDR1 is KGHDR, CDR2 SFDVKD. J gave up 1 base and V 4 bases, and 3 bases lay outside the gene matches. CDR3 nucleotides: TGTGCCACCAGTGACAGACAGGGGGCGAGCAATCAGCCCCAGCATTTT. It codes for CATSDRQGASNQPQHF.